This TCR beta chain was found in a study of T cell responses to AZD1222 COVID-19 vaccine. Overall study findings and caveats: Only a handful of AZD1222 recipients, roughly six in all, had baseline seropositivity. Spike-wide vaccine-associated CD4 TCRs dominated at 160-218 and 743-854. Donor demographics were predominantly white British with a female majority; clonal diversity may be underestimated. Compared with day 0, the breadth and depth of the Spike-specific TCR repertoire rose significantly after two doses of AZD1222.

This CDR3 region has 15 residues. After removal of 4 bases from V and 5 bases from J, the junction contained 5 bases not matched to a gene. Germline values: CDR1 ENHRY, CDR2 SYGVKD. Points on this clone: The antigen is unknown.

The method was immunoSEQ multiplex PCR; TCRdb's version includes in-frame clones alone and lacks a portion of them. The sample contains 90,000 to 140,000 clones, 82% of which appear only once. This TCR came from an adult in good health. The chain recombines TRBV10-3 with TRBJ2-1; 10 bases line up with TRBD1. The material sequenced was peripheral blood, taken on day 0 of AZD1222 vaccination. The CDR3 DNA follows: TGTGCCATCAGTGGTAGGGACAGGGGTAACAATGAGCAGTTCTTC. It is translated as CAISGRDRGNNEQFF.